This is a list of T cell receptor beta chains from one sample in a study of blood T cell repertoires in COVID-19. Sequencing used immunoSEQ multiplex PCR; TCRdb keeps in-frame clones, though not all of them. The sample shows fewer than 250,000 clones, 75% to 85% of them seen only once. The sequencing sample was made of peripheral blood. The source of these receptors is a human donor in a cohort sampled during active COVID-19. Both conserved end residues are part of each CDR3. The D gene is left open where the match is weak. A row's size may be missing; if present it is once, few, many or a size class.

V: TRBV6-5
size: many
D: NA
J: TRBJ1-2
CDR3: CASRNLDYNTYGYTF
DNA: TGTGCCAGCAGAAATCTGGACTATAACACCTATGGCTACACCTTC

V: TRBV29-1
size: NA
D: TRBD2
J: TRBJ2-7
CDR3: CSVVGLAGVYEQYF
DNA: TGCAGCGTTGTTGGACTAGCGGGAGTATACGAGCAGTACTTC

V: TRBV19
size: NA
D: TRBD2
J: TRBJ2-1
CDR3: CASSMGRGGHEQFF
DNA: TGTGCCAGTAGTATGGGGAGGGGAGGCCATGAGCAGTTCTTC

V: TRBV7-9
size: NA
D: NA
J: TRBJ2-7
CDR3: CASTDPGSYEQYF
DNA: TGTGCCAGCACCGACCCAGGCTCCTACGAGCAGTACTTC

V: TRBV19
size: many
D: NA
J: TRBJ1-5
CDR3: CASESGGEQPQHF
DNA: TGTGCCTCGGAAAGTGGGGGGGAACAGCCCCAGCATTTT

V: TRBV18
size: NA
D: TRBD1
J: TRBJ2-7
CDR3: CASSATGPGEQYF
DNA: TGTGCCAGCTCAGCGACAGGGCCCGGCGAGCAGTACTTC

V: TRBV18
size: NA
D: TRBD1
J: TRBJ1-1
CDR3: CASSPGTGAYTEAFF
DNA: TGTGCCAGCTCACCCGGGACAGGGGCTTACACTGAAGCTTTCTTT

V: TRBV11-1
size: NA
D: NA
J: TRBJ1-1
CDR3: CASSPNGLVDTEAFF
DNA: TGTGCCAGCAGCCCGAACGGTCTGGTAGACACTGAAGCTTTCTTT

V: TRBV29-1
size: NA
D: TRBD2
J: TRBJ2-5
CDR3: CSLTRTSGGPETQYF
DNA: TGCAGCTTAACCCGGACTAGCGGGGGTCCGGAGACCCAGTACTTC

V: TRBV29-1
size: NA
D: TRBD2
J: TRBJ2-5
CDR3: CSVAGLEETQYF
DNA: TGCAGCGTTGCGGGACTAGAAGAGACCCAGTACTTC

V: TRBV10-3
size: NA
D: TRBD1
J: TRBJ1-2
CDR3: CAAGTGNKNYGYTF
DNA: TGTGCCGCCGGGACAGGGAACAAGAACTATGGCTACACCTTC

V: TRBV7-2
size: NA
D: TRBD2
J: TRBJ2-7
CDR3: CASSRRGGASSYEQYF
DNA: TGTGCCAGCAGCCGGCGGGGGGGGGCTAGCTCCTACGAGCAGTACTTC

V: TRBV7-9
size: many
D: TRBD2
J: TRBJ2-3
CDR3: CASTSQSGTDWGTDTQYF
DNA: TGTGCCAGCACCTCTCAAAGCGGGACCGACTGGGGCACAGATACGCAGTATTTT

V: TRBV7-9
size: NA
D: NA
J: TRBJ1-1
CDR3: CASSAANTEAFF
DNA: TGTGCCAGCAGCGCGGCGAACACTGAAGCTTTCTTT

V: TRBV15
size: NA
D: NA
J: TRBJ1-3
CDR3: CATSRDLAGNTIYF
DNA: TGTGCCACCAGCAGAGATTTGGCCGGAAACACCATATATTTT

V: TRBV3-1/TRBV3-2
size: few
D: NA
J: TRBJ2-7
CDR3: CASSQDRGSVSYEQYF
DNA: TGTGCCAGCAGCCAGGATCGCGGTAGCGTCTCCTACGAGCAGTACTTC

V: TRBV5-1
size: NA
D: NA
J: TRBJ2-1
CDR3: CASSLASGNEQFF
DNA: TGCGCCAGCAGCTTGGCCTCGGGCAATGAGCAGTTCTTC

V: TRBV7-8
size: NA
D: TRBD1
J: TRBJ2-2
CDR3: CASSLDHGQANTGELFF
DNA: TGTGCCAGCAGCTTAGACCACGGACAGGCTAACACCGGGGAGCTGTTTTTT

V: TRBV10-2
size: NA
D: TRBD2
J: TRBJ2-1
CDR3: CASSDLAGWPYNEQFF
DNA: TGCGCCAGCAGTGACCTAGCGGGATGGCCCTACAATGAGCAGTTCTTC

V: TRBV5-4
size: NA
D: TRBD2
J: TRBJ2-1
CDR3: CASSGAGTSGEGNEQFF
DNA: TGTGCCAGCAGCGGTGCCGGGACTAGCGGGGAAGGGAATGAGCAGTTCTTC

V: TRBV12-3/TRBV12-4
size: NA
D: NA
J: TRBJ1-1
CDR3: CASSLAGRPEAFF
DNA: TGTGCCAGCAGTTTGGCAGGGCGACCTGAAGCTTTCTTT

V: TRBV6-5
size: NA
D: NA
J: TRBJ2-3
CDR3: CASSYGGADTQYF
DNA: TGTGCCAGCAGTTACGGCGGGGCCGATACGCAGTATTTT

V: TRBV24-1
size: NA
D: TRBD1
J: TRBJ2-1
CDR3: CATSDNRDRDEQFF
DNA: TGTGCCACCAGTGATAACCGAGACAGGGATGAGCAGTTCTTC

V: TRBV30
size: NA
D: TRBD1
J: TRBJ1-2
CDR3: CAWSQGQGANYGYTF
DNA: TGTGCCTGGAGCCAGGGACAGGGGGCCAACTATGGCTACACCTTC

V: TRBV5-4
size: NA
D: NA
J: TRBJ2-7
CDR3: CASSYARGRGSYEQYF
DNA: TGTGCCAGCAGCTATGCCAGGGGGCGGGGGTCCTACGAGCAGTACTTC

V: TRBV19
size: NA
D: TRBD2
J: TRBJ2-3
CDR3: CASSVAGGFTDTQYF
DNA: TGTGCCAGTAGTGTAGCGGGGGGCTTCACAGATACGCAGTATTTT

V: TRBV5-6
size: NA
D: TRBD1
J: TRBJ2-7
CDR3: CASSWTGPREQYF
DNA: TGTGCCAGCAGCTGGACAGGGCCACGCGAGCAGTACTTC

V: TRBV19
size: NA
D: NA
J: TRBJ1-1
CDR3: CASMSRQGTEAFF
DNA: TGTGCCAGTATGAGTAGGCAGGGAACAGAAGCTTTCTTT

V: TRBV18
size: once
D: NA
J: TRBJ2-2
CDR3: CASSPLRGKNTGELFF
DNA: TGTGCCAGCTCACCACTAAGGGGGAAAAACACCGGGGAGCTGTTTTTT

V: TRBV5-4
size: NA
D: NA
J: TRBJ1-3
CDR3: CASSTQTERGNTIYF
DNA: TGTGCCAGCAGCACCCAGACCGAGCGAGGAAACACCATATATTTT

V: TRBV7-9
size: few
D: NA
J: TRBJ2-5
CDR3: CASSFGQETQYF
DNA: TGTGCCAGCAGCTTCGGCCAAGAGACCCAGTACTTC

V: TRBV18
size: NA
D: TRBD2
J: TRBJ2-7
CDR3: CASSRELAGVGEQYF
DNA: TGTGCCAGCTCGCGAGAACTAGCGGGAGTTGGGGAGCAGTACTTC

V: TRBV6-5
size: NA
D: TRBD1
J: TRBJ2-7
CDR3: CASRDRGYEQYF
DNA: TGTGCCAGCCGGGACAGGGGCTACGAGCAGTACTTC

V: TRBV5-1
size: NA
D: TRBD1
J: TRBJ2-7
CDR3: CASSPRSTGGLVGYEQYF
DNA: TGCGCCAGCAGCCCAAGGTCGACAGGGGGCCTAGTAGGCTACGAGCAGTACTTC

V: TRBV9
size: NA
D: TRBD2
J: TRBJ2-1
CDR3: CASSVASLAGVFNEQFF
DNA: TGTGCCAGCAGCGTAGCCTCTCTAGCGGGAGTTTTCAATGAGCAGTTCTTC

V: TRBV15
size: NA
D: NA
J: TRBJ2-7
CDR3: CATSRVRAGSGEQYF
DNA: TGTGCCACCAGCAGAGTGAGGGCGGGATCGGGCGAGCAGTACTTC

V: TRBV20-1
size: many
D: NA
J: TRBJ1-1
CDR3: CSARVSTEAFF
DNA: TGCAGTGCTAGAGTTTCAACTGAAGCTTTCTTT

V: TRBV10-3
size: few
D: NA
J: TRBJ1-1
CDR3: CAISVRGTEAFF
DNA: TGTGCCATCAGTGTACGGGGCACTGAAGCTTTCTTT

V: TRBV11-2
size: NA
D: NA
J: TRBJ2-3
CDR3: CASSLRGSRRQVDTQYF
DNA: TGTGCCAGCAGCTTAAGAGGTAGCAGGAGGCAGGTGGATACGCAGTATTTT

V: TRBV5-4
size: NA
D: TRBD2
J: TRBJ2-1
CDR3: CASSKGLARDDEQFF
DNA: TGTGCCAGCAGCAAGGGACTAGCGAGGGACGATGAGCAGTTCTTC

V: TRBV19
size: NA
D: NA
J: TRBJ2-4
CDR3: CASSPPLIAKNIQYF
DNA: TGTGCCAGTAGTCCACCTCTAATAGCCAAAAACATTCAGTACTTC

V: TRBV4-2
size: NA
D: NA
J: TRBJ2-6
CDR3: CASSRDRSGANVLTF
DNA: TGTGCCAGCAGCCGAGACCGCTCTGGGGCCAACGTCCTGACTTTC

V: TRBV7-9
size: NA
D: NA
J: TRBJ2-7
CDR3: CASSFSVSSYEQYF
DNA: TGTGCCAGCAGCTTTTCGGTGAGCTCCTACGAGCAGTACTTC

V: TRBV2
size: NA
D: NA
J: TRBJ1-5
CDR3: CASSEARDQPQHF
DNA: TGTGCCAGCAGTGAAGCGAGGGATCAGCCCCAGCATTTT